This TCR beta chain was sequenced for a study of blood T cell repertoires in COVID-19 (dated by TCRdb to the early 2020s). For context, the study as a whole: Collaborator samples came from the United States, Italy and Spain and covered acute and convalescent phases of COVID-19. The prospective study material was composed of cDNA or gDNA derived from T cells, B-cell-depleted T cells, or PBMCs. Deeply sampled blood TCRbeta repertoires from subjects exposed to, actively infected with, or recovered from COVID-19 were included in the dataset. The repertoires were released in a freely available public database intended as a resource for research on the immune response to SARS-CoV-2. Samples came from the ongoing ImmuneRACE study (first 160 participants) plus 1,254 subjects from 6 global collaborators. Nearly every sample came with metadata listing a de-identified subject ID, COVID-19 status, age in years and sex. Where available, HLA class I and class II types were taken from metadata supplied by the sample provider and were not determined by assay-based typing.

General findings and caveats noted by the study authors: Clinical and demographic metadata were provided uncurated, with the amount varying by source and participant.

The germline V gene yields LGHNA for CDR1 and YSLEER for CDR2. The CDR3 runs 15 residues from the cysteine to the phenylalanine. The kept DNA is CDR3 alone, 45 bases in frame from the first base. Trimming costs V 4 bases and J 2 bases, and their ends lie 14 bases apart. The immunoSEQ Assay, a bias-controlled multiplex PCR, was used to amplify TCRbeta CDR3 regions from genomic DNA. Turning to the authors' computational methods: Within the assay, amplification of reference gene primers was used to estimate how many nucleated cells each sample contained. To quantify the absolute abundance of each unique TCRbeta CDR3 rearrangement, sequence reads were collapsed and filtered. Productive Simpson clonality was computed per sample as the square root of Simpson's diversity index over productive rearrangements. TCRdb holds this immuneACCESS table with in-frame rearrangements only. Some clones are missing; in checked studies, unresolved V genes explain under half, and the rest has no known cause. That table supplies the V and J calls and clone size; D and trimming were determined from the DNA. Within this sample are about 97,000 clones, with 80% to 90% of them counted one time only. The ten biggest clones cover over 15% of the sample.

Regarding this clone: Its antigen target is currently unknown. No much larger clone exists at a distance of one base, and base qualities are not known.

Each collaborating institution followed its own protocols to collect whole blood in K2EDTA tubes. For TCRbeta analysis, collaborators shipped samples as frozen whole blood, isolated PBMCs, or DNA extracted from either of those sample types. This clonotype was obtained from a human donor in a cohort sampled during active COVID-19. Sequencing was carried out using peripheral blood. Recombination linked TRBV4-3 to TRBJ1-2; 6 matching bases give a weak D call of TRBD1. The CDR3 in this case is CASSRGGGANYGYTF. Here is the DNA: TGCGCCAGCAGCCGCGGTGGGGGGGCGAACTATGGCTACACCTTC.